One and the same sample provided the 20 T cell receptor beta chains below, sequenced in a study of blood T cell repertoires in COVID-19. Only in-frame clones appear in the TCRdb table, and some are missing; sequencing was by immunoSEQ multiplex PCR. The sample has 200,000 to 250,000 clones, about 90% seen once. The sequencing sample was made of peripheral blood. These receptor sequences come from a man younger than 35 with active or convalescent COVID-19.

CDR3 protein: CASRLAGRAYEQYF. The CDR3 DNA follows: TGCGCCAGCAGGTTAGCGGGGCGGGCCTACGAGCAGTACTTC. V is TRBV5-1 and J is TRBJ2-7, with 8 bases matching TRBD2. CDR1 is SGHRS, CDR2 YFSETQ, per germline. Losses at the gene ends were 5 bases for V and 2 bases for J; bases not matched to a gene: 6. This CDR3 is 14 amino acids long.

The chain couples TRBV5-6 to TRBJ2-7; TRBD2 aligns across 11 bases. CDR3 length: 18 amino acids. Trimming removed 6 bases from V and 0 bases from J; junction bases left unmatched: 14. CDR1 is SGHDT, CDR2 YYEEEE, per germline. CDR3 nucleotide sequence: TGTGCCAGCACCACACCGGGACTAGCGGTTACGAGCTCCTACGAGCAGTACTTC. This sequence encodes CASTTPGLAVTSSYEQYF.

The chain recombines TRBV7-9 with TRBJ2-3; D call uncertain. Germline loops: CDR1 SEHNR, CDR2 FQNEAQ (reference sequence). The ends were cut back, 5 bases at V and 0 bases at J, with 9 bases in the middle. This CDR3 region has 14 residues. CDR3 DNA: TGTGCCAGCAGCCGCGCGTCTAGCACAGATACGCAGTATTTT. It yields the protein CASSRASSTDTQYF.

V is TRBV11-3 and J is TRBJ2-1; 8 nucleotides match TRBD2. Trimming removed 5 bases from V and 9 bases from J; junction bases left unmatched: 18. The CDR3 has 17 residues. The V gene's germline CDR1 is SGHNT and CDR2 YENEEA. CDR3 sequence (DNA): TGTGCCAGCAGCCCCGGAGTGTTAGCGGGACAACGGAGTGAGCAGTTCTTC. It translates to CASSPGVLAGQRSEQFF.

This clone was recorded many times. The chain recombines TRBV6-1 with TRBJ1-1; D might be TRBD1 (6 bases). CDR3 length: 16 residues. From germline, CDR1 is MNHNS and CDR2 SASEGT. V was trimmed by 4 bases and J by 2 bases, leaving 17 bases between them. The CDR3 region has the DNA TGTGCCAGCAGTGGTAATACCGGGACAAGTAACACTGAAGCTTTCTTT. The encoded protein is CASSGNTGTSNTEAFF.

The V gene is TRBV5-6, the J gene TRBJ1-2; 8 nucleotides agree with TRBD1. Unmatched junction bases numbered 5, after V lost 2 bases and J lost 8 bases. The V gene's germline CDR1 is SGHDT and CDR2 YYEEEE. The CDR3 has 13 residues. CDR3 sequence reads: CASSFAGGPGYTF. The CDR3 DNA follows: TGTGCCAGCAGCTTTGCAGGGGGCCCCGGCTACACCTTC.

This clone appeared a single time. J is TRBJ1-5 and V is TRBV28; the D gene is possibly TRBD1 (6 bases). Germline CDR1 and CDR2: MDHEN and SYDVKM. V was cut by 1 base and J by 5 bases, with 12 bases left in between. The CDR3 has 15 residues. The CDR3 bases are TGTGCCAGCAGTTTATTGGGACAACGAGATCAGCCCCAGCATTTT. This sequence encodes CASSLLGQRDQPQHF.

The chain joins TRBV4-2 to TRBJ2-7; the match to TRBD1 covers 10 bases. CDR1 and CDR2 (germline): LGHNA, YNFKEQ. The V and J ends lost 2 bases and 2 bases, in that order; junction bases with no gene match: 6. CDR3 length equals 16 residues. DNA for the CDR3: TGTGCCAGCAGCCAAAACTCCGGGACAGGGGCCTACGAGCAGTACTTC. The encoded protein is CASSQNSGTGAYEQYF.

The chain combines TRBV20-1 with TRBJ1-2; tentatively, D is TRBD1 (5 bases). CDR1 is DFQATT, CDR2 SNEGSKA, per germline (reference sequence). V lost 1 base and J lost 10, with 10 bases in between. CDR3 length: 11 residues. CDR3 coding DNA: TGCAGTGCTAGAGTACAGGATGACTACACCTTC. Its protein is CSARVQDDYTF.

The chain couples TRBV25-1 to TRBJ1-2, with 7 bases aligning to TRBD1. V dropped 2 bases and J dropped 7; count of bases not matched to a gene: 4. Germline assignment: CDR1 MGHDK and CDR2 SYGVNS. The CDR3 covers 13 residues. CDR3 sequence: CASSEKGAGGYTF. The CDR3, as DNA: TGTGCCAGCAGTGAAAAGGGGGCGGGTGGCTACACCTTC.

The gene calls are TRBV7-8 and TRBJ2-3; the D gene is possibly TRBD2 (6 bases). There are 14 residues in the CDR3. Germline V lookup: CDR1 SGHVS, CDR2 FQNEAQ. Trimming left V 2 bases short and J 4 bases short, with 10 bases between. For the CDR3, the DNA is TGTGCCAGCAGCTTATTACGGGAGTCAGATACGCAGTATTTT. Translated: CASSLLRESDTQYF.

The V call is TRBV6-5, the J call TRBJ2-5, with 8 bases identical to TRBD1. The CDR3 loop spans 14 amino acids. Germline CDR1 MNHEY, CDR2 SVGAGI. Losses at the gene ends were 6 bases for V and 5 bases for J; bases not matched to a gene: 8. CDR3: CASRGTGGIETQYF. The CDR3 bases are TGTGCCAGCAGGGGAACAGGGGGGATTGAGACCCAGTACTTC.

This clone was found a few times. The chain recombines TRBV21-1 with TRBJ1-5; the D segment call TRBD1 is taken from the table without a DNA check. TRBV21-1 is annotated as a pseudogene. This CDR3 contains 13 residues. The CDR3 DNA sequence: TGTGCCAGCAGCAAACAGGGATATCAGCCCCAGCATTTT. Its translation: CASSKQGYQPQHF.

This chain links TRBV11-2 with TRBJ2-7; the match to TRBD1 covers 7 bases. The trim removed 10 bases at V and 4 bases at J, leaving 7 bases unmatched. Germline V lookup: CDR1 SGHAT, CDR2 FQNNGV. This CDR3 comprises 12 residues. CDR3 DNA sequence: TGTGCCATAGCAGGGGGAAGGTACGAGCAGTACTTC. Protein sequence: CAIAGGRYEQYF. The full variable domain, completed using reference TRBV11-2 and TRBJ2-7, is EAGVAQSPRYKIIEKRQSVAFWCNPISGHATLYWYQQILGQGPKLLIQFQNNGVVDDSQLPKDRFSAERLKGVDSTLKIQPAKLEDSAVYLCAIAGGRYEQYFGPGTRLTVT.

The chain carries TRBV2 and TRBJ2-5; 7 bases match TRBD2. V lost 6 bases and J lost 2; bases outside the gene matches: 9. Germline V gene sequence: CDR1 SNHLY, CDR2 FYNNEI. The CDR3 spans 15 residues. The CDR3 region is CASRQLAEQQETQYF. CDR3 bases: TGTGCCAGCAGGCAGCTAGCGGAACAACAAGAGACCCAGTACTTC.

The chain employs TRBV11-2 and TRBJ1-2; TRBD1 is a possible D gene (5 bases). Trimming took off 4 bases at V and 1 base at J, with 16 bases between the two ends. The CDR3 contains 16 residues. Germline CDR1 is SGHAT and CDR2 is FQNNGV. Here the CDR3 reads CASSSPGRALNYGYTF. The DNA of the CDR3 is TGTGCCAGCAGCTCACCCGGCAGGGCCCTTAACTATGGCTACACCTTC.

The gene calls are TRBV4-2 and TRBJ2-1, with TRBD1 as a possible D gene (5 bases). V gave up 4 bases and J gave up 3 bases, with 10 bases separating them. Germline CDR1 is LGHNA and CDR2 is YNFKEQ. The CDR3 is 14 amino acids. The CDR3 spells CASSPTDSYNEQFF. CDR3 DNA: TGTGCCAGCAGCCCTACCGACAGCTACAATGAGCAGTTCTTC.

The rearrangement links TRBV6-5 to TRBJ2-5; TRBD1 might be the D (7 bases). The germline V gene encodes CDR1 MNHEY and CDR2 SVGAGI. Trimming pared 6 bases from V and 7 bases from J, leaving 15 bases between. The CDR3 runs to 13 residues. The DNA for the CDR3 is TGTGCCAGCAGCCGAGGACAGGAGGGGACCCAGTACTTC. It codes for CASSRGQEGTQYF.

CDR3 in DNA: TGTGCCAGCAGTTTCTACAGGGGTAGAAATGCTGAAGCTTTCTTT. Translation: CASSFYRGRNAEAFF. The chain links TRBV28 to TRBJ1-1; 7 bases agree with TRBD1. V lost 3 bases to trimming and J lost 6 bases; unmatched junction nucleotides: 10. The CDR3 sequence is 15 residues long. Germline V CDR1 and CDR2: MDHEN, SYDVKM.

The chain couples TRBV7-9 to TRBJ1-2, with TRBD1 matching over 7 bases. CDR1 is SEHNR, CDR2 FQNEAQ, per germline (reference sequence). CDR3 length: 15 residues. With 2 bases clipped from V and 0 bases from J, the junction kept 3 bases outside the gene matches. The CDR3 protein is CASSLSQGTNYGYTF. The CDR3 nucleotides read TGTGCCAGCAGCTTATCACAGGGGACTAACTATGGCTACACCTTC. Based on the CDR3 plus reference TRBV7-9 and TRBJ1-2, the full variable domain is DTGVSQNPRHKITKRGQNVTFRCDPISEHNRLYWYRQTLGQGPEFLTYFQNEAQLEKSRLLSDRFSAERPKGSFSTLEIQRTEQGDSAMYLCASSLSQGTNYGYTFGSGTRLTVV.